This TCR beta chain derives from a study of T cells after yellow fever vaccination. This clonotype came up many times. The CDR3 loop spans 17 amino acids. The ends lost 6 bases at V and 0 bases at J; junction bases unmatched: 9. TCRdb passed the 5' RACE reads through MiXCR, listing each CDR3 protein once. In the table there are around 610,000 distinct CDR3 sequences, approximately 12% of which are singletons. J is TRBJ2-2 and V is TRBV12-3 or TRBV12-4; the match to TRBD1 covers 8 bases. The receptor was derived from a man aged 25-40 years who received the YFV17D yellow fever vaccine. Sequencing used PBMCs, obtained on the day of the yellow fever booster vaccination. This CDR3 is CASRPRDRLANTGELFF. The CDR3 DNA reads TGTGCCAGCAGACCCAGGGACAGGTTAGCGAACACCGGGGAGCTGTTTTTT.